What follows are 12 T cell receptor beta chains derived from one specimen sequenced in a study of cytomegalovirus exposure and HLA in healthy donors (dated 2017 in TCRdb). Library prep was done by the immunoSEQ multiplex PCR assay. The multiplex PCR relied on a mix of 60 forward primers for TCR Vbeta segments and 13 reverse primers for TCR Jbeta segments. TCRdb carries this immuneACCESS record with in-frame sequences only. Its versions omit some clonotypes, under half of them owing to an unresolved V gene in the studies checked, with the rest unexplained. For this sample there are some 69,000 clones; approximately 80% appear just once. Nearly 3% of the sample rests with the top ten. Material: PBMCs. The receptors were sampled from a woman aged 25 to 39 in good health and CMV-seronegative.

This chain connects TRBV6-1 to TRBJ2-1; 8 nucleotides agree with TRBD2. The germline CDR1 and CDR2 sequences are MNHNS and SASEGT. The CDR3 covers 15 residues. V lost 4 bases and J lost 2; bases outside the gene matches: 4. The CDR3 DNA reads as TGTGCCAGCAGTGCTGTACTAGCGGCCTACAATGAGCAGTTCTTC. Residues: CASSAVLAAYNEQFF.

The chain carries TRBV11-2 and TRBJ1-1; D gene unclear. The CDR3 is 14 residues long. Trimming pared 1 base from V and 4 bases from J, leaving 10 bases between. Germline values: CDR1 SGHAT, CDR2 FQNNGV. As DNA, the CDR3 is TGTGCCAGCAGCTTAGTAGGACTCGCCACTGAAGCTTTCTTT. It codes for CASSLVGLATEAFF.

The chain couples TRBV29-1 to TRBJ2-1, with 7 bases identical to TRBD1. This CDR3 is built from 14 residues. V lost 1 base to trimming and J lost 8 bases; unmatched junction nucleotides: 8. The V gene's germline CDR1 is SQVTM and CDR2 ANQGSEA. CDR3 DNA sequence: TGCAGCGTTGAAGGAAACAGGGGAAACGATGAGCAGTTCTTC. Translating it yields CSVEGNRGNDEQFF.

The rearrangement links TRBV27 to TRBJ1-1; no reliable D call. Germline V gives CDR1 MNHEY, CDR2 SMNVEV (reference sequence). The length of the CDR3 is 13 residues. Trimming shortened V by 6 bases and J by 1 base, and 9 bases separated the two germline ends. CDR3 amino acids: CASSKRENTEAFF. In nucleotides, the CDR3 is TGTGCCAGCAGCAAGAGGGAGAACACTGAAGCTTTCTTT.

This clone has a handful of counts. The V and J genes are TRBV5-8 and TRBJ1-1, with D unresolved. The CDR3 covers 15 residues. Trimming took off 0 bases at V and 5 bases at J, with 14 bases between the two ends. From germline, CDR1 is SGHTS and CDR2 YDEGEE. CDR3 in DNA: TGTGCCAGCAGCTTGGGCGCTGGCAGGTTGACTGAAGCTTTCTTT. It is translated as CASSLGAGRLTEAFF.

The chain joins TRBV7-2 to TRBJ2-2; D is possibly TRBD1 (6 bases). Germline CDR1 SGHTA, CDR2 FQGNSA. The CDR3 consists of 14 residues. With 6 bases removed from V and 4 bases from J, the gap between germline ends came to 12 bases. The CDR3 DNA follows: TGTGCCAGCAGGTTAACACAGGGCACCGGGGAGCTGTTTTTT. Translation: CASRLTQGTGELFF.

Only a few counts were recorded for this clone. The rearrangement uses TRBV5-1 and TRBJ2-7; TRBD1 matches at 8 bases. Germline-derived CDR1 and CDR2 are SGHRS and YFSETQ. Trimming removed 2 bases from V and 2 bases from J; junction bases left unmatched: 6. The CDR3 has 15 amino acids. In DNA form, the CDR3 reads TGCGCCAGCAGCTTACAGGGGGATGGCCCCTACGAGCAGTACGTC. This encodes CASSLQGDGPYEQYV.

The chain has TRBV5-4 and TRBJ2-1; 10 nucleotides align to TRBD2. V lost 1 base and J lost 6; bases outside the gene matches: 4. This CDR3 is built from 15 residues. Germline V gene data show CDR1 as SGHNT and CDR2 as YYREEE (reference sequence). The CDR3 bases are TGTGCCAGCAGCTTGAGGCTAGCGGGAGTCAATGAGCAGTTCTTC. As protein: CASSLRLAGVNEQFF.

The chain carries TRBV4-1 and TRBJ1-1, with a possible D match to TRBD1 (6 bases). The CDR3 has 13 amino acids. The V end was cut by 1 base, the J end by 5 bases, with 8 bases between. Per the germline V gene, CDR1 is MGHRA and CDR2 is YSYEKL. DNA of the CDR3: TGCGCCAGCAGCCAAGCGCAGGGGACTGAAGCTTTCTTT. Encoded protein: CASSQAQGTEAFF.

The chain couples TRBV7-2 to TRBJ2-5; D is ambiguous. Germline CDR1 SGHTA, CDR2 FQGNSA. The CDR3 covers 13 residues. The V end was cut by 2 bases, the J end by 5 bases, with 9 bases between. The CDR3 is CASSLQDLETQYF. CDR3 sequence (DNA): TGTGCCAGCAGCTTACAGGATTTGGAGACCCAGTACTTC.

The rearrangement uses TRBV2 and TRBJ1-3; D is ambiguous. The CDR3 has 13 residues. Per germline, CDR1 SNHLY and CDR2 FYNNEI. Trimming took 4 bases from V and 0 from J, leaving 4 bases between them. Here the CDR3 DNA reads TGTGCCAGCAGTGGACACTCTGGAAACACCATATATTTT. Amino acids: CASSGHSGNTIYF.

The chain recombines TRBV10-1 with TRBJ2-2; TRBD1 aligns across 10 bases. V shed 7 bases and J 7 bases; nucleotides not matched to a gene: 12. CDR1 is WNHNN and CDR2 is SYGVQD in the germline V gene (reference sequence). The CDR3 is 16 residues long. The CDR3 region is CASKPGDRGIIGELFF. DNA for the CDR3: TGCGCCAGCAAACCAGGGGACAGGGGTATTATCGGGGAGCTGTTTTTT.